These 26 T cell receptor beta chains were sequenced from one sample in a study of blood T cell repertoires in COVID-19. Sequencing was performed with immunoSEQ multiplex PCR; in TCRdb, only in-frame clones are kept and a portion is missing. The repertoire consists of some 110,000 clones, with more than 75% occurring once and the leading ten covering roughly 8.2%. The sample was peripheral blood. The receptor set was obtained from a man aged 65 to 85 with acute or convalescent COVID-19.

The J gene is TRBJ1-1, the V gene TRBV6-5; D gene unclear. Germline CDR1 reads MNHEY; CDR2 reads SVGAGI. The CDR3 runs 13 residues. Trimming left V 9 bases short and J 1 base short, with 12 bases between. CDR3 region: CARLFGENTEAFF. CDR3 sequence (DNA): TGTGCCAGGCTCTTCGGGGAGAACACTGAAGCTTTCTTT.

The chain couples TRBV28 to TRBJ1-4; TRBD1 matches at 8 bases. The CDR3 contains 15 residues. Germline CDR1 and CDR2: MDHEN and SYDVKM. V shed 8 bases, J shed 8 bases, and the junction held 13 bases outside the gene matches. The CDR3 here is CASGSNRDRSEKLFF. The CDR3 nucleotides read TGTGCCAGCGGGTCGAATCGGGACAGGAGCGAAAAACTGTTTTTT.

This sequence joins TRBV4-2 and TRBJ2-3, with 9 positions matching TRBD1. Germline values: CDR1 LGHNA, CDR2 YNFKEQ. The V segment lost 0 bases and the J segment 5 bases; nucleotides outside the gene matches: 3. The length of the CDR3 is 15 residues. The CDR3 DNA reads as TGTGCCAGCAGCCAAGATTACAGGGGGCAAGATACGCAGTATTTT. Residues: CASSQDYRGQDTQYF.

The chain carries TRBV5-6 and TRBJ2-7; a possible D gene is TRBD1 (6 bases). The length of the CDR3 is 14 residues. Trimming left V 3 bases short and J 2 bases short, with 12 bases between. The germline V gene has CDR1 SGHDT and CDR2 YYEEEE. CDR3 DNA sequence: TGTGCCAGCAGCTCCACGGGACAACCCTACGAGCAGTACTTC. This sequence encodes CASSSTGQPYEQYF.

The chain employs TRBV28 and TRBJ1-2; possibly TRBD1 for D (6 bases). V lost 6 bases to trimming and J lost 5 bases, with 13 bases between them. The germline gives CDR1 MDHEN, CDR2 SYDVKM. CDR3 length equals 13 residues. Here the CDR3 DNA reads TGTGCCAGCAGAACCGACAGGAATTATGGCTACACCTTC. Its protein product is CASRTDRNYGYTF.

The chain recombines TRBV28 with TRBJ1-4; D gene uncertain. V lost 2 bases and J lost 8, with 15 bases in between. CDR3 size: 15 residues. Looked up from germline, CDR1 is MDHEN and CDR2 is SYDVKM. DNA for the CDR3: TGTGCCAGCAGTTTAGCCCACGGGGTGCGGGAAAAACTGTTTTTT. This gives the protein CASSLAHGVREKLFF.

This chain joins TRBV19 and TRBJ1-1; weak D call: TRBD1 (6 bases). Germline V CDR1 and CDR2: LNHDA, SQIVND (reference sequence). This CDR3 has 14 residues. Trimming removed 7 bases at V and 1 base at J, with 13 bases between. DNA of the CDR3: TGTGCCAGTAATAACAGGGCAGCGAACACTGAAGCTTTCTTT. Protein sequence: CASNNRAANTEAFF. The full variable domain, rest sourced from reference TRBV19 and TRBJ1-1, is DGGITQSPKYLFRKEGQNVTLSCEQNLNHDAMYWYRQDPGQGLRLIYYSQIVNDFQKGDIAEGYSVSREKKESFPLTVTSAQKNPTAFYLCASNNRAANTEAFFGQGTRLTVV.

CDR3 amino acids: CASSSPGLAGGSTQYF. The CDR3 bases are TGCGCCAGCAGCTCCCCTGGACTAGCGGGGGGCTCTACGCAGTATTTT. The rearrangement joins TRBV5-1 to TRBJ2-3, with 14 positions matching TRBD2. This CDR3 comprises 16 residues. Germline V CDR1 and CDR2: SGHRS, YFSETQ. J gave up 8 bases and V 3 bases, and 8 bases lay outside the gene matches.

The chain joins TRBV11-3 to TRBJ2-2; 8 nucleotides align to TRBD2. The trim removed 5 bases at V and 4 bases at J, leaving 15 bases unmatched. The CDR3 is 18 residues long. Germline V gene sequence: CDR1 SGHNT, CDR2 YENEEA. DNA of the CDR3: TGTGCCAGCAGCCTGAGGGGGACGAGGGCGGGGGGCACCGGGGAGCTGTTTTTT. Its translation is CASSLRGTRAGGTGELFF.

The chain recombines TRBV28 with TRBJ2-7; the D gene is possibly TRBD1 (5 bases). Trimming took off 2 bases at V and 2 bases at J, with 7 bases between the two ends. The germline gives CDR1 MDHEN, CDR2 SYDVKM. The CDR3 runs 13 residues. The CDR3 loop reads CASSLEQAYEQYF. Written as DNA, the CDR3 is TGTGCCAGCAGTTTAGAACAGGCCTACGAGCAGTACTTC.

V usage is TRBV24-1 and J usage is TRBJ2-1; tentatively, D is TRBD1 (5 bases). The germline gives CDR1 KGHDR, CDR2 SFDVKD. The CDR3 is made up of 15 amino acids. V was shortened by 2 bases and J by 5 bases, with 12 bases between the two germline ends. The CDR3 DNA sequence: TGTGCCACCAGTGATTCTGGACACACAGACAATGAGCAGTTCTTC. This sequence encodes CATSDSGHTDNEQFF.

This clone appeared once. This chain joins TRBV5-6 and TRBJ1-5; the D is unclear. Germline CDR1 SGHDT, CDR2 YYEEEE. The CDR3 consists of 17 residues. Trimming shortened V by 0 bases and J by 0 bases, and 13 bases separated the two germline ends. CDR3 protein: CASSLGWRLDSNQPQHF. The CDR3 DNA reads TGTGCCAGCAGCTTGGGATGGAGGTTAGATAGCAATCAGCCCCAGCATTTT.

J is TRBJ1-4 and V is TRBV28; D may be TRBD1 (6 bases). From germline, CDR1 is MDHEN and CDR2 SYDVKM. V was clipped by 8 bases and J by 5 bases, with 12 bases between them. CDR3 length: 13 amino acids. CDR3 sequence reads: CASRRTANEKLFF. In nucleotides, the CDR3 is TGTGCCAGCCGAAGGACAGCAAATGAAAAACTGTTTTTT.

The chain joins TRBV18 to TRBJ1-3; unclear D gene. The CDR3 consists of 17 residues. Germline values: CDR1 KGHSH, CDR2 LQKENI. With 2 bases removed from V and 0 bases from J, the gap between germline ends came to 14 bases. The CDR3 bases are TGTGCCAGCTCACCAAAGGACGGGATAAACTCTGGAAACACCATATATTTT. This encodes CASSPKDGINSGNTIYF. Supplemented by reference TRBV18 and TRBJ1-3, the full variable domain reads NAGVMQNPRHLVRRRGQEARLRCSPMKGHSHVYWYRQLPEEGLKFMVYLQKENIIDESGMPKERFSAEFPKEGPSILRIQQVVRGDSAAYFCASSPKDGINSGNTIYFGEGSWLTVV.

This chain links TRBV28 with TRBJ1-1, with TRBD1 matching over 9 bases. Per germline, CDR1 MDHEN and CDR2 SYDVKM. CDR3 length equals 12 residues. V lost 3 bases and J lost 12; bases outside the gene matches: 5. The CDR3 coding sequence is TGTGCCAGCAGTTTGGGGACAGGGCTGTCTTTCTTT. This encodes CASSLGTGLSFF.

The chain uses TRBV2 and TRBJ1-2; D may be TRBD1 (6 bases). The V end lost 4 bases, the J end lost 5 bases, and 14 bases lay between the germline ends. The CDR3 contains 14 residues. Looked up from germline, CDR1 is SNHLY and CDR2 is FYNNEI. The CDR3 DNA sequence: TGTGCCAGCAGTGCCCCGGGGGGGGCTTATGGCTACACCTTC. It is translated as CASSAPGGAYGYTF.

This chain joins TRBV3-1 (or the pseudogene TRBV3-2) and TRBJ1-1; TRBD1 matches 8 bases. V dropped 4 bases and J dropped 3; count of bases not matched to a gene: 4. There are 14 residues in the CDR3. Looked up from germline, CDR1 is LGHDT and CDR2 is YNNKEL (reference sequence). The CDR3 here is CASSPQGGYTEAFF. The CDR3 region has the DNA TGTGCCAGCAGCCCACAGGGGGGATACACTGAAGCTTTCTTT.

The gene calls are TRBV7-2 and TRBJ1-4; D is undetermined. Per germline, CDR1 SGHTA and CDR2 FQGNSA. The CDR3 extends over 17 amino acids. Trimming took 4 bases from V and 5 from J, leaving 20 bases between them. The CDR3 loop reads CASSYPRIRGRNEKLFF. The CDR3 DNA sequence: TGTGCCAGCAGCTACCCCCGTATTCGGGGTCGCAATGAAAAACTGTTTTTT.

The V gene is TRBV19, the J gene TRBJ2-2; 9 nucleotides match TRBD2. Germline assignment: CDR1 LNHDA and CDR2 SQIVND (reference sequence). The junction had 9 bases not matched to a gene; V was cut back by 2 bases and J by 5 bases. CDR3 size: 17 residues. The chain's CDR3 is CASSINLAGLNTGELFF. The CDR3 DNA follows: TGTGCCAGTAGTATAAATCTAGCGGGACTTAATACCGGGGAGCTGTTTTTT.

CDR3 loop: CASSETPQAGEKLFF. For the CDR3, the DNA is TGTGCCAGCAGTGAGACTCCCCAAGCGGGTGAAAAACTGTTTTTT. The rearrangement uses TRBV2 and TRBJ1-4; D not certain. CDR1 is SNHLY, CDR2 FYNNEI, per germline. This CDR3 has 15 residues. V was pared by 3 bases and J by 7 bases, with 15 bases between.

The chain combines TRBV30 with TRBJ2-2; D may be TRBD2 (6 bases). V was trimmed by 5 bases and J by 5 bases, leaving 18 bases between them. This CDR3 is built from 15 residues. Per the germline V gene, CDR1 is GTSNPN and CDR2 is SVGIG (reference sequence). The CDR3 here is CAWGGRTRRTGELFF. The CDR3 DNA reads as TGTGCCTGGGGGGGGAGGACAAGGAGGACCGGGGAGCTGTTTTTT. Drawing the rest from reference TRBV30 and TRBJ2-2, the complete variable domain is SQTIHQWPATLVQPVGSPLSLECTVEGTSNPNLYWYRQAAGRGLQLLFYSVGIGQISSEVPQNLSASRPQDRQFILSSKKLLLSDSGFYLCAWGGRTRRTGELFFGEGSRLTVL.

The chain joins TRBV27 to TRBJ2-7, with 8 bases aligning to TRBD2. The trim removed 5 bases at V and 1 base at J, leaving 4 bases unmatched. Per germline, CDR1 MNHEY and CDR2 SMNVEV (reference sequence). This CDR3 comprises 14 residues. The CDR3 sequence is CASSRGGTSYEQYF. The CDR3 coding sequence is TGTGCCAGCAGTCGGGGGGGTACGTCCTACGAGCAGTACTTC.

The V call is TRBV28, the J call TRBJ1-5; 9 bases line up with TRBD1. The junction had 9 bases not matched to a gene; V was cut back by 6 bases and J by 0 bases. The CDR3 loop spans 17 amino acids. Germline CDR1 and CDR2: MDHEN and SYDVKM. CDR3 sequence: CASRSGQGIPSNQPQHF. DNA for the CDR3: TGTGCCAGCAGATCGGGACAGGGTATACCTAGCAATCAGCCCCAGCATTTT.

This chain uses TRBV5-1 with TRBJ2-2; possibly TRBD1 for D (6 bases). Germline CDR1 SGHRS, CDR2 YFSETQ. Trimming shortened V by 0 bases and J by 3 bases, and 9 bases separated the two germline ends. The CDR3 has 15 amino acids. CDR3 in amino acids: CASSLDRAHTGELFF. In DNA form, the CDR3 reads TGCGCCAGCAGCTTGGACAGGGCCCACACCGGGGAGCTGTTTTTT.

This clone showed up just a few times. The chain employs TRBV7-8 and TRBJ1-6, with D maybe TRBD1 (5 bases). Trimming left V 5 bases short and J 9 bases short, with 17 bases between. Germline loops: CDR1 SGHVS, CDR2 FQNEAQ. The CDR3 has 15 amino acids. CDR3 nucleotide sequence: TGTGCCAGCAGCGCAAGACGGACGGGGGGTTCACCCCTCCACTTT. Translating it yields CASSARRTGGSPLHF.

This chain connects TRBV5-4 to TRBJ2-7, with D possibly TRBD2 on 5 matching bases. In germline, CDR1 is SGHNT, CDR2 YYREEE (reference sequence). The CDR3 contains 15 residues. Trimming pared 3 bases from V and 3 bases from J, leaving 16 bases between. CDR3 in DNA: TGTGCCAGCAGCTCGGGATCTCGCCAGGACTACGAGCAGTACTTC. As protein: CASSSGSRQDYEQYF.